This T cell receptor (beta chain) comes out of a study of T cell responses to AZD1222 COVID-19 vaccine. The study's findings and limits: The donor group comprised mostly white British people and more females; the analysis possibly underestimated clonal diversity. Seropositive at baseline were only six AZD1222 recipients.

Method: immunoSEQ multiplex PCR; TCRdb's copy keeps in-frame clones and lacks some. This table has roughly 110,000 clones, 91% appearing once. The length of the CDR3 is 18 residues. With V trimmed by 5 bases and J by 6 bases, 15 bases remained unmatched. Germline CDR1 and CDR2: SEHNR and FQNEAQ (reference sequence). For this clone: Its antigen is not known.

The genes are TRBV7-9 and TRBJ2-3, with TRBD2 matching 12 bases. The source of this sequence is an adult in good health. Specimen: peripheral blood, collected on day 0 of AZD1222 vaccination. The CDR3 nucleotides read TGTGCCAGCAGCAAGAGACTAGCGGGGGTGATTGAGAGGGATACGCAGTATTTT. Residues: CASSKRLAGVIERDTQYF.